This T cell receptor (beta chain) was observed in a study of radiotherapy plus CTLA-4 blockade in lung cancer. The CDR3 is 15 residues long. J gave up 2 bases and V 3 bases, and 4 bases lay outside the gene matches. Germline V gene sequence: CDR1 LNHDA, CDR2 SQIVND (reference sequence). The table came from immunoSEQ multiplex PCR; TCRdb's copy has only in-frame clones and leaves some out. The repertoire holds tens of thousands of clones, with around 80% as singletons. This receptor was taken from a human donor with non-small cell lung cancer who had a partial response to radiotherapy plus ipilimumab. The material sequenced was peripheral blood, taken from a patient treated with radiotherapy plus ipilimumab. The chain employs TRBV19 and TRBJ1-3, with TRBD1 matching over 7 bases. DNA of the CDR3: TGTGCCAGTAGTATGTCAGGACAGGCTGGAAACACCATATATTTT. Protein: CASSMSGQAGNTIYF.